These T cell receptor beta chains were read from a single sample in a study of tumor-infiltrating lymphocytes in primary liver carcinoma. TCRdb passed the multiplex PCR reads through MiXCR, listing each CDR3 protein once. The repertoire holds about 180,000 distinct CDR3 sequences, with about 60% as singletons. The specimen was peripheral blood. The receptors stem from a man between 40 and 49 years old with primary liver carcinoma and hepatitis B virus infection. Each CDR3 is given with its conserved first and last residue. The order of the fields is V gene, clone size, J gene, D gene, CDR3 protein, CDR3 DNA. D genes are given only for firm matches. Clone size is given for some rows only: seen once, a few or many times, or a class if the clone is expanded.

V: TRBV28; size: NA; J: TRBJ2-1; D: TRBD2; CDR3: CASSLFSGRSGYNEQFF; DNA: TGTGCCAGCAGTTTATTTAGCGGGAGGTCGGGCTACAATGAGCAGTTCTTC
V: TRBV30; size: NA; J: TRBJ2-3; D: NA; CDR3: CTWGDTQYF; DNA: TGTACCTGGGGGGATACGCAGTATTTT
V: TRBV10-3; size: few; J: TRBJ2-3; D: TRBD2; CDR3: CAISGVTSGNTDTQYF; DNA: TGTGCCATCAGTGGGGTAACTAGCGGTAACACAGATACGCAGTATTTT
V: TRBV12-3/TRBV12-4; size: NA; J: TRBJ2-7; D: TRBD2; CDR3: CASSLGEGIYEQYF; DNA: TGTGCCAGCAGTTTAGGGGAGGGAATCTACGAGCAGTACTTC
V: TRBV29-1; size: NA; J: TRBJ2-2; D: NA; CDR3: CSVEGGSGELFF; DNA: TGCAGCGTTGAGGGGGGATCCGGGGAGCTGTTTTTT
V: TRBV6-6; size: few; J: TRBJ2-1; D: NA; CDR3: CASSYLDVRPYNEQFF; DNA: TGTGCCAGCAGTTACCTCGATGTACGGCCCTACAATGAGCAGTTCTTC
V: TRBV29-1; size: once; J: TRBJ2-3; D: NA; CDR3: CSVPPTWVGTDTQYF; DNA: TGCAGCGTCCCCCCGACATGGGTCGGCACAGATACGCAGTATTTT
V: TRBV19; size: NA; J: TRBJ1-2; D: NA; CDR3: CASSLQGGDYGYTF; DNA: TGTGCCAGTAGCCTCCAGGGCGGGGACTATGGCTACACCTTC
V: TRBV29-1; size: NA; J: TRBJ1-2; D: NA; CDR3: CRVGQNGYTF; DNA: TGCAGAGTTGGACAGAATGGCTACACCTTC
V: TRBV11-2; size: many; J: TRBJ2-5; D: NA; CDR3: CASSASGQETQYF; DNA: TGTGCCAGCAGCGCCAGCGGCCAAGAGACCCAGTACTTC
V: TRBV11-2; size: NA; J: TRBJ2-3; D: NA; CDR3: CTSNFGQSDTQYF; DNA: TGTACCAGCAACTTCGGACAATCGGATACGCAGTATTTT